This T cell receptor (beta chain) stems from a study of yellow fever vaccine responses in identical twins. TCRdb used MiXCR to reprocess the RT-PCR reads, holding one entry per CDR3 protein. The data show over 10,000 distinct CDR3 sequences, 84% seen once. Whole-study results and caveats: Reportedly, twins' vaccine T cell responses looked partly convergent and partly personalized.

V was pared by 4 bases and J by 4 bases, with 17 bases between. Per germline, CDR1 SGHRS and CDR2 YFSETQ. The CDR3 totals 15 residues. With regard to this clonotype: What it recognizes is unknown.

This receptor was taken from a young woman who received the yellow fever vaccine. The V and J genes are TRBV5-1 and TRBJ2-5, with D possibly being TRBD1 or TRBD2 (6 bases each). Sequencing was performed on T cells from blood (PBMCs), unsorted or a sorted subset (not recorded which), taken before or after yellow fever vaccination (not recorded which). Written as DNA, the CDR3 is TGCGCCAGCAGCGGGACGGGGGCCAGCCGAGAGACCCAGTACTTC. Protein product: CASSGTGASRETQYF.